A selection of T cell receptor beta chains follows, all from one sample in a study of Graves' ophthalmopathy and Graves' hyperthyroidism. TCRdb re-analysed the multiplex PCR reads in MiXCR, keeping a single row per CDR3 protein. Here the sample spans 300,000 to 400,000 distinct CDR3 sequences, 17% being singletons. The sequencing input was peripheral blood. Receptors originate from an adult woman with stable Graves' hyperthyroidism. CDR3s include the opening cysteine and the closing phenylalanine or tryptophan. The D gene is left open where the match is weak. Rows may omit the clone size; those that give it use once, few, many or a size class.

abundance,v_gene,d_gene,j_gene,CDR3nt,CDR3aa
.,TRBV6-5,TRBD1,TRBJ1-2,TGTGCCAGCAGTTACGGGACAGGGGGCCGGACTTATGGCTACACCTTC,CASSYGTGGRTYGYTF
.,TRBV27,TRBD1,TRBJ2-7,TGTGCCAGCGGATACCCCCCCCCAACCGGGACAGGTGACGAGCAGTACTTC,CASGYPPPTGTGDEQYF
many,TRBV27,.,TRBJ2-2,TGTGCCAGCAGTTTAAGACAGGACGGCACCGGGGAGCTGTTTTTT,CASSLRQDGTGELFF
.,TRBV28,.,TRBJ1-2,TGTGCCAGCAGTTCAGGCGCGGGTAACTATGGCTACACCTTC,CASSSGAGNYGYTF
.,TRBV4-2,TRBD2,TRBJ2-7,TGTGCCAGCAGCCAAGATCTGCGGGAGACCTCCGAGCAGTACTTC,CASSQDLRETSEQYF
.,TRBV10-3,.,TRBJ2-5,TGTGCCATCAAGGCGAGGGAGACCCAGTACTTC,CAIKARETQYF
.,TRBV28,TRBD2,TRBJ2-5,TGTGCCAGCAGCCTCTCGCTAGCGGGAGGGGGGGAGACCCAGTACTTC,CASSLSLAGGGETQYF
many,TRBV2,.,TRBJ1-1,TGTGCCAGCGATTTAGGAGTCGGGACTGAAGCTTTCTTT,CASDLGVGTEAFF
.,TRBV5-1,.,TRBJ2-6,TGCGCCAGCAGCCTACGGGCGGAGGGCCTCTCTGGGGCCAACGTCCTGACTTTC,CASSLRAEGLSGANVLTF
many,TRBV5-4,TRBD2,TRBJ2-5,TGTGCCAGCAGCTCGCCGACTAGCCGGGAGACCCAGTACTTC,CASSSPTSRETQYF
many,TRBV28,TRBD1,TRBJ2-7,TGTGCCAGCAGTTGGCTTAAGGACAGGGGGCCCTCCTACGAGCAGTACTTC,CASSWLKDRGPSYEQYF
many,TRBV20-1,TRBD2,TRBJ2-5,TGCAGTGCGCGAGCGGGACAAGAGACCCAGTACTTC,CSARAGQETQYF
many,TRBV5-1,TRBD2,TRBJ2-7,TGCGCCAGCAGCTTGGCCCCTAGCGGAGTTTACGAGCAGTACTTC,CASSLAPSGVYEQYF
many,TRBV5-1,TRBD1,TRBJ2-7,TGCGCCAGCAGCCCGTCGACAGGGTCCGAGCAGTACTTC,CASSPSTGSEQYF
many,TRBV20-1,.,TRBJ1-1,TGCAGTGCTAGAGATCGAGGAGCCCAGGGGAACACTGAAGCTTTCTTT,CSARDRGAQGNTEAFF
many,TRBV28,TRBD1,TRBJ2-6,TGTGCCAGCAGTACAGGGGCTGGGGCCAACGTCCTGACTTTC,CASSTGAGANVLTF
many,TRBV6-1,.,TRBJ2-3,TGTGCCAGCAGTGGGTACCGGGACCCCTTCACAGATACGCAGTATTTT,CASSGYRDPFTDTQYF
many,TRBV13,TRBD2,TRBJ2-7,TGTGCCAGCACTCCCAGCGGGAGTCCCCACGAGCAGTACTTC,CASTPSGSPHEQYF
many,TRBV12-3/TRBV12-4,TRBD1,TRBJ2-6,TGTGCCAGCAGTTTAGCACAGGGGAGTGGGGCCAACGTCCTGACTTTC,CASSLAQGSGANVLTF
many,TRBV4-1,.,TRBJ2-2,TGCGCCAGCAGCGAGGGAAGGTACTACACCGGGGAGCTGTTTTTT,CASSEGRYYTGELFF
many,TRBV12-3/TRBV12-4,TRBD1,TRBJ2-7,TGTGCCAGCAGCGGACGGGACAGGGCTCACGAGCAGTACTTC,CASSGRDRAHEQYF
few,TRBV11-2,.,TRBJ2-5,TGTGCCAGCAGCTTAGGGGGGGCTAGTTCAAAGACCCAGTACTTC,CASSLGGASSKTQYF
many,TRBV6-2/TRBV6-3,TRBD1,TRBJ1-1,TGTGCCAGCATCCGGACAGGGGGCGCCGAAGCTTTCTTT,CASIRTGGAEAFF
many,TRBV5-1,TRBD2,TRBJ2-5,TGCGCCAGCAGCTCGGGACTAGCACAAGAGACCCAGTACTTC,CASSSGLAQETQYF
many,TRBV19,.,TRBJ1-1,TGTGCCAGTAAGGTGGAGTCGACTGACACTGAAGCTTTCTTT,CASKVESTDTEAFF
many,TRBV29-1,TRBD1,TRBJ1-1,TGCAGCGGAAGACAGGGTCGAACTGAAGCTTTCTTT,CSGRQGRTEAFF
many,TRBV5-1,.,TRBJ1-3,TGCGCCAGCTACGAGAGCGGTGGAAACACCATATATTTT,CASYESGGNTIYF
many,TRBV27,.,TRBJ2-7,TGTGCCAGCAGTTCCGCCTCAGCCTACGAGCAGTACTTC,CASSSASAYEQYF
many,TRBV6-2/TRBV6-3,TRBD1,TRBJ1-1,TGTGCCAGCAGCACCGGGACAGGGTACACTGAAGCTTTCTTT,CASSTGTGYTEAFF
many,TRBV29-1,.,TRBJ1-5,TGCAGCGTTGAGGGTGGACGGGGTCAGCCCCAGCATTTT,CSVEGGRGQPQHF
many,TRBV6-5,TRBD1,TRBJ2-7,TGTGCCAGCAGTTACTCCGTCGGCGCAGGGGGACGGTACGAGCAGTACTTC,CASSYSVGAGGRYEQYF
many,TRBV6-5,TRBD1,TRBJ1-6,TGTGCCAGCAGTTACTCTAGCTCAGGGGGCTCCTATAATTCACCCCTCCACTTT,CASSYSSSGGSYNSPLHF
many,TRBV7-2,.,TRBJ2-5,TGTGCCAGCAGCGAGGGCAGGGTTTTGAGGCGGCTGGGAGAGACCCAGTACTTC,CASSEGRVLRRLGETQYF
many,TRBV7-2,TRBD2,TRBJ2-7,TGTGCCAGCAGGAGGACGGGGGGAAGCGAGCAGTACTTC,CASRRTGGSEQYF
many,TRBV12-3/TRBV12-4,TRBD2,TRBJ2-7,TGTGCCAGCAGTCCCAACCGCGGCGGGAGGGCCTACGAGCAGTACTTC,CASSPNRGGRAYEQYF
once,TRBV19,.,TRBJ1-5,TGTGCCAGTAGTAACAGGGCCCAGCCCCAGCGTTTT,CASSNRAQPQRF
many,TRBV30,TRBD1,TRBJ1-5,TGTGCCTGGAAGACAGGGAATCAGCCCCAGCATTTT,CAWKTGNQPQHF
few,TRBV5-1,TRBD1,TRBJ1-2,TGCGCCAGCAGCTTGGGGACAGGACAGAACTATGGCTACACCTTC,CASSLGTGQNYGYTF
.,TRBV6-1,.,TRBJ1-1,TGTGCCAGCAGGCATGACACTGAAGCTTTCTTT,CASRHDTEAFF
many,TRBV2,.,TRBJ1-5,TGTGCCAGCAGTGATCCTCCAGTGAGGGACAATCAGCCCCAGCATTTT,CASSDPPVRDNQPQHF
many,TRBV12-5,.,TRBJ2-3,TGTGCTAGTGGGCCGGGGGGCACAGATACGCAGTATTTT,CASGPGGTDTQYF
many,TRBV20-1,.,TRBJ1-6,TGCAGTGTTCCGAAACCGGACGATAATTCACCCCTCCACTTT,CSVPKPDDNSPLHF
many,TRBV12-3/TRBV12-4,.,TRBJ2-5,TGTGCCAGCAGTGCCGGACCCCCGGGAGAGACCCAGTACTTC,CASSAGPPGETQYF
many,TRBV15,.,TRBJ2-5,TGTGCCACCAGCAGAGTGCCGCGGAGGGAGACCCAGTACTTC,CATSRVPRRETQYF
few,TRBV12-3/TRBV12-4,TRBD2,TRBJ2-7,TGTGCCAGCACCCCCGGGAGGGGCTACGAGCAGTACTTC,CASTPGRGYEQYF
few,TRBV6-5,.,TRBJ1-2,TGTGCCAGCAGTTACAGTCCAGCGTATGGCTACACCTTC,CASSYSPAYGYTF
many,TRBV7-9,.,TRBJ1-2,TGTGCCAGCAGCTTAAGGCCAGGGGCTAACTATGGCTACACCTTC,CASSLRPGANYGYTF
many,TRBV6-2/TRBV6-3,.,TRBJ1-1,TGTGCCAGCAGTTACTCGCTGTCGCCAGAGAAGGGGGGCACTGAAGCTTTCTTT,CASSYSLSPEKGGTEAFF
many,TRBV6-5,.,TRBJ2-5,TGTGCCAGCTGCGCGTCGATGGGGGAGACCCAGTACTTC,CASCASMGETQYF
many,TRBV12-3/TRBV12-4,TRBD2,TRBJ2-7,TGTGCCAGCAGTCCTGGGACTAGCGGGAAAGCCTACGAGCAGTACTTC,CASSPGTSGKAYEQYF
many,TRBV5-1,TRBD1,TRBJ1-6,TGCGCCAGCAGCTTTACAGGGGACTCCTATAATTCACCCCTCCACTTT,CASSFTGDSYNSPLHF
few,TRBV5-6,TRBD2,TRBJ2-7,TGTGCCAGCAGAGTGACTAGCGGGGGAGCCTACGAGCAGTACTTC,CASRVTSGGAYEQYF
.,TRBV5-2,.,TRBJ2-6,TGTGCCAGCTCGCGCTACAGGGAACGGACTGGGGCCAACGTCCTGACTTTC,CASSRYRERTGANVLTF